These 5 T cell receptor beta chains were sequenced from one sample in a study of metastatic and nonmetastatic thyroid tumors. TCRdb re-processed the PCR reads through MiXCR. The repertoire consists of some 15,000 clones, with around 25% occurring once and the leading ten covering approximately 12%. Patients had received no treatment of any kind before thyroid surgery. The sample taken for sequencing was tumor tissue. The receptors here all came from a female donor with papillary thyroid cancer or a benign thyroid nodule (not recorded which). Some clones in this sample may be carry-over from other donors' samples.

This clone is medium-sized within its sample. The chain has TRBV30 and TRBJ1-2; 8 nucleotides align to TRBD1. Germline V gene lookup returns CDR1 GTSNPN and CDR2 SVGIG (reference sequence). The CDR3 contains 16 residues. Germline trimming cut 4 bases from V and 7 bases from J; bases unmatched to any gene: 17. As DNA, the CDR3 is TGTGCCTGGACGCGGACAGGGCCCAGCGCACTTTCTGGCTACACCTTC. Translation: CAWTRTGPSALSGYTF.

This clone was seen repeatedly, ten times or more. This sequence joins TRBV6-1 and TRBJ2-7, with 8 bases identical to TRBD2. CDR3 length: 16 residues. Germline CDR1 MNHNS, CDR2 SASEGT. V shed 5 bases, J shed 2 bases, and the junction held 11 bases outside the gene matches. The chain's CDR3 is CASSQTGGAEAYEQYF. As DNA, the CDR3 is TGTGCCAGCAGTCAAACGGGAGGGGCAGAGGCCTACGAGCAGTACTTC.

This clone was recorded many times. The CDR3 protein is CASSLALGRRFNQPQHF. The CDR3 DNA is TGTGCCAGCAGCTTAGCGCTCGGCAGGCGGTTTAATCAGCCCCAGCATTTT. The rearrangement joins TRBV7-6 to TRBJ1-5; D is unclear. V was pared by 0 bases and J by 4 bases, with 16 bases between. In germline, CDR1 is SGHVS, CDR2 FNYEAQ. CDR3 length equals 17 residues. The entire variable domain, with the rest obtained from reference TRBV7-6 and TRBJ1-5, is as follows: GAGVSQSPRYKVTKRGQDVALRCDPISGHVSLYWYRQALGQGPEFLTYFNYEAQQDKSGLPNDRFSAERPEGSISTLTIQRTEQRDSAMYRCASSLALGRRFNQPQHFGDGTRLSIL.

The chain employs TRBV2 and TRBJ2-1; 7 bases match TRBD1. This CDR3 has 12 amino acids. With V trimmed by 6 bases and J by 4 bases, 0 bases remained unmatched. Germline V gene lookup returns CDR1 SNHLY and CDR2 FYNNEI. The CDR3, as DNA: TGTGCCAGCAGGGGACAGTACAATGAGCAGTTCTTC. Encoded protein: CASRGQYNEQFF.

The rearrangement uses TRBV20-1 and TRBJ1-1; D is unresolved. Germline V gene lookup returns CDR1 DFQATT and CDR2 SNEGSKA (reference sequence). Trimming shortened V by 4 bases and J by 1 base, and 7 bases separated the two germline ends. The CDR3 has 12 residues. The CDR3 sequence is CSATDQNTEAFF. CDR3 DNA sequence: TGCAGTGCTACCGATCAGAACACTGAAGCTTTCTTT.